This T cell receptor beta chain was obtained from a study of blood T cell repertoires in COVID-19. Looking at the study overall: The United States, Italy and Spain supplied acute and convalescent COVID-19 samples. Nucleic acid was either cDNA or gDNA, and it came from T cells, B-cell-depleted T cells, or PBMCs.

The CDR3 loop spans 14 amino acids. Germline-derived CDR1 and CDR2 are SEHNR and FQNEAQ (reference sequence). The V and J ends lost 1 base and 10 bases respectively, with 13 bases between them. Profiled with immunoSEQ multiplex PCR; TCRdb holds only in-frame clones, not every one. The table includes under 200,000 clones, roughly 84% detected once. Participants, 18 to 89 years old, spanned more than 20 US areas. Before being deemed recovered, Cohort 3 donors had two negative PCRs, clearance, or symptom resolution. What was sequenced was PBMCs or T cells enriched from blood (not recorded which). The receptor comes from a man in his fifties or sixties who had recovered from COVID-19. The chain joins TRBV7-9 to TRBJ1-4; D may be TRBD1 (6 bases). Here the CDR3 DNA reads TGTGCCAGCAGCTTAGGGCAGGGGATGCGAAAACTGTTTTTT. This codes for CASSLGQGMRKLFF. Full variable domain (rest looked up from reference TRBV7-9 and TRBJ1-4): DTGVSQNPRHKITKRGQNVTFRCDPISEHNRLYWYRQTLGQGPEFLTYFQNEAQLEKSRLLSDRFSAERPKGSFSTLEIQRTEQGDSAMYLCASSLGQGMRKLFFGSGTQLSVL.